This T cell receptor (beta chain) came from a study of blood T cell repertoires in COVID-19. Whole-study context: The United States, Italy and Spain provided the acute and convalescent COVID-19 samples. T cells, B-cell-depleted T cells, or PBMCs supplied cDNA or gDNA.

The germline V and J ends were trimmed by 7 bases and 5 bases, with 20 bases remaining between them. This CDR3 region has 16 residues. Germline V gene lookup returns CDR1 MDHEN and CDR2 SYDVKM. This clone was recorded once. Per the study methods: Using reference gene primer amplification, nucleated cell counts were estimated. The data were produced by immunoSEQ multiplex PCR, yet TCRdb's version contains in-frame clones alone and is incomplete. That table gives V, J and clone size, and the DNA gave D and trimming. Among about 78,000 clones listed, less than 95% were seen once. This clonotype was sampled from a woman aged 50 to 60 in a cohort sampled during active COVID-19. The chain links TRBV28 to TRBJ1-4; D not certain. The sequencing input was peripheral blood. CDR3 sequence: CASTLALGRSNEKLFF. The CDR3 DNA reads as TGTGCCAGCACCCTCGCGCTGGGCAGATCCAATGAAAAACTGTTTTTT.